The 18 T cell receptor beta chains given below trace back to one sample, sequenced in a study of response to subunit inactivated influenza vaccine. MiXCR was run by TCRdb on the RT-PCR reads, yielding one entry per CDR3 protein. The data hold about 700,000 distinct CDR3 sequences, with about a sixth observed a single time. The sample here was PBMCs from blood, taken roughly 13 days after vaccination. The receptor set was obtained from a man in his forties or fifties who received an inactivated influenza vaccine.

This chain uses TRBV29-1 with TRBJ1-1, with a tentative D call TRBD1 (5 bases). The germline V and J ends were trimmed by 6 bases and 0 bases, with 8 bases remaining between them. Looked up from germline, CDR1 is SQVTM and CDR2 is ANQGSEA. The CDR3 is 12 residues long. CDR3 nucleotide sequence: TGCAGCGTGGGGGTAATGAACACTGAAGCTTTCTTT. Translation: CSVGVMNTEAFF.

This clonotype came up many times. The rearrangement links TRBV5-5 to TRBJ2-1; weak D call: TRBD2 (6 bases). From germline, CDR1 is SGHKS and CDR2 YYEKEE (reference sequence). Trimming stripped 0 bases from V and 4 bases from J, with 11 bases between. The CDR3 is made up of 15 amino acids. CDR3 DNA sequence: TGTGCCAGCAGCTTGGATAGCGGTGATTACAATGAGCAGTTCTTC. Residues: CASSLDSGDYNEQFF.

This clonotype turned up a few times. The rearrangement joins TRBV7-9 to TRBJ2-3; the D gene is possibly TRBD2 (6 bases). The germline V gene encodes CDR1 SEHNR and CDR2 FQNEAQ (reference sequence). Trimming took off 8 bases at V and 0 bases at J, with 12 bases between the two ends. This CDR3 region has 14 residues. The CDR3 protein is CASRGILSTDTQYF. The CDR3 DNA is TGTGCCAGCCGCGGGATACTGAGCACAGATACGCAGTATTTT.

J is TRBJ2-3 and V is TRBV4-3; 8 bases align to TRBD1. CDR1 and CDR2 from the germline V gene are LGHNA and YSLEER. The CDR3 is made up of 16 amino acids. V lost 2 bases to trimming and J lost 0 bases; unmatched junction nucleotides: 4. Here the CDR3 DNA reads TGCGCCAGCAGCCAATGTGGACAGGGTAGCACAGATACGCAGTATTTT. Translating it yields CASSQCGQGSTDTQYF.

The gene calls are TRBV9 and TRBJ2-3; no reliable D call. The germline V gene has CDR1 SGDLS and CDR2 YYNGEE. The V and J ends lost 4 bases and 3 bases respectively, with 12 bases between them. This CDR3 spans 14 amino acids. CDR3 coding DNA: TGTGCCAGCAGCCCCCATCGTACAACAGATACGCAGTATTTT. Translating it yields CASSPHRTTDTQYF.

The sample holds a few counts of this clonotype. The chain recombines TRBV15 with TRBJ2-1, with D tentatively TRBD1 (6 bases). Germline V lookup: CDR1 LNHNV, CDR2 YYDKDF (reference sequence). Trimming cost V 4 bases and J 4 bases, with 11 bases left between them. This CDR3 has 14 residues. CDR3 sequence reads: CATSIGQLYNEQFF. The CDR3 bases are TGTGCCACCAGCATTGGACAGTTATACAATGAGCAGTTCTTC.

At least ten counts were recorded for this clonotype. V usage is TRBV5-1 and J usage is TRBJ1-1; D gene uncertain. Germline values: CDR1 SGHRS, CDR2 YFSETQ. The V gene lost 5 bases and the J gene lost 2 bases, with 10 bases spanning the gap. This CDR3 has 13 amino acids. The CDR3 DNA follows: TGCGCCAGCAGGGTAGGGCAAAACACTGAAGCTTTCTTT. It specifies CASRVGQNTEAFF. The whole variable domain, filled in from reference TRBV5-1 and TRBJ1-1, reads KAGVTQTPRYLIKTRGQQVTLSCSPISGHRSVSWYQQTPGQGLQFLFEYFSETQRNKGNFPGRFSGRQFSNSRSEMNVSTLELGDSALYLCASRVGQNTEAFFGQGTRLTVV.

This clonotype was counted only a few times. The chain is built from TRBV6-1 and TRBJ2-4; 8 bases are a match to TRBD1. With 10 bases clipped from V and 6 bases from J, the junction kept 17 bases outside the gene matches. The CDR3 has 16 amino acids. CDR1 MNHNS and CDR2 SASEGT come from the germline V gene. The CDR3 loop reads CAKMYATGTGLNIQYF. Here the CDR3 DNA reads TGTGCCAAAATGTACGCGACCGGGACAGGCTTAAACATTCAGTACTTC.

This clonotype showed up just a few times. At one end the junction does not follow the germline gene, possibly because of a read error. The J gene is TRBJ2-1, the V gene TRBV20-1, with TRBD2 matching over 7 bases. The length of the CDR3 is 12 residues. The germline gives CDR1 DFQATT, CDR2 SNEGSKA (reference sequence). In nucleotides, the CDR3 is TGCAGTGCTGGCCGGGACTACTATGAGCAGTTCTTC. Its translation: CSAGRDYYEQFF.

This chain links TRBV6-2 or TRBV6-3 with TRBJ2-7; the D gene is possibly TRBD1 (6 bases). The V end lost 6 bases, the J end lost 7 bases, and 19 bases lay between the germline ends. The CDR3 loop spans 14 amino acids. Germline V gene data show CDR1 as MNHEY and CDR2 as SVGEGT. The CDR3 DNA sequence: TGTGCCAGCAGCCCCACCGGGACACCATGGGAGCAGTACTTC. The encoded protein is CASSPTGTPWEQYF.

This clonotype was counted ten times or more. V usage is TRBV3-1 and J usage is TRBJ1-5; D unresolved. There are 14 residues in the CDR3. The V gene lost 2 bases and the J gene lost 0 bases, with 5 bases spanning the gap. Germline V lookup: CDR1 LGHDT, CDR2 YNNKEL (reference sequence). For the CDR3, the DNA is TGTGCCAGCAGCCAACGGGTTAGCAATCAGCCCCAGCATTTT. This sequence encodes CASSQRVSNQPQHF. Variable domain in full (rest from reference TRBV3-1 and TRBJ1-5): DTAVSQTPKYLVTQMGNDKSIKCEQNLGHDTMYWYKQDSKKFLKIMFSYNNKELIINETVPNRFSPKSPDKAHLNLHINSLELGDSAVYFCASSQRVSNQPQHFGDGTRLSIL.

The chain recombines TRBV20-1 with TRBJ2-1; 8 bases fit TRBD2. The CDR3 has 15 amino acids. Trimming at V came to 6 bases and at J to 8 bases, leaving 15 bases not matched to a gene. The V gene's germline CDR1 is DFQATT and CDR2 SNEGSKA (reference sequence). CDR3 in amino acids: CSAEAPGLVLHEQFF. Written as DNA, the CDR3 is TGCAGTGCGGAGGCCCCGGGACTAGTATTACATGAGCAGTTCTTC.

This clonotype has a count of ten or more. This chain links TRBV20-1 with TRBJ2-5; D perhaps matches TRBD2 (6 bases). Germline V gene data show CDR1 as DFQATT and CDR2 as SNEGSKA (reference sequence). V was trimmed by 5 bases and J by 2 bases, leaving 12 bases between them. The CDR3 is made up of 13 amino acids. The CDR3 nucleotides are TGCAGTGCTGTGGAGGGGTCACAAGAGACCCAGTACTTC. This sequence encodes CSAVEGSQETQYF.

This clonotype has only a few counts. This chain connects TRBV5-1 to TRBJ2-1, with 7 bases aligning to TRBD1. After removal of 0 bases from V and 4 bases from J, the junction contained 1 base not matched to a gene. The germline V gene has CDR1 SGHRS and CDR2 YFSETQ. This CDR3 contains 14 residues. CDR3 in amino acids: CASSLEQGYNEQFF. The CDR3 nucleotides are TGCGCCAGCAGCTTGGAACAGGGGTACAATGAGCAGTTCTTC.

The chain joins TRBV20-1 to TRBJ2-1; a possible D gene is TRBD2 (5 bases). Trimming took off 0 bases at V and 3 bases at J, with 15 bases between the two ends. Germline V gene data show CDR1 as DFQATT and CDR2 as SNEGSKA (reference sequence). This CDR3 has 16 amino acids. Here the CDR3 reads CSARDVLRAFYNEQFF. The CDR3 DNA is TGCAGTGCTAGAGATGTTTTGCGGGCTTTCTACAATGAGCAGTTCTTC.

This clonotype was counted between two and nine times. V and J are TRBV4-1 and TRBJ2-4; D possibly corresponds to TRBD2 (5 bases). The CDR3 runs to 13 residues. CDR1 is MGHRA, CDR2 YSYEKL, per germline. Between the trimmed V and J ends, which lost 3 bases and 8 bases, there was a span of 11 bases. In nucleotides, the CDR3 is TGCGCCAGCAGCCAGAACATCGGGGACATTCAGTACTTC. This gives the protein CASSQNIGDIQYF.

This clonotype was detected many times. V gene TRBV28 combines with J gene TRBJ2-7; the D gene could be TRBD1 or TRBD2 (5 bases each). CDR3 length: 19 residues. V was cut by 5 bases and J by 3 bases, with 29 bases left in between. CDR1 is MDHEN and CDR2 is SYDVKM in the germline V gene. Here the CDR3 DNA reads TGTGCCAGCAGTCTCCTGGGAAGGGCCCGGGGCTTAGGGTACTACGAGCAGTACTTC. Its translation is CASSLLGRARGLGYYEQYF.

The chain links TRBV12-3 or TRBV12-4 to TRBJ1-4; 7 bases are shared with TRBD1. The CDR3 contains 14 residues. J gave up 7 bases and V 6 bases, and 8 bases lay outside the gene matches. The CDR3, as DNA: TGTGCCAGCAGCCCAGGGGGGCTCGGTGAAAAACTGTTTTTT. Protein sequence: CASSPGGLGEKLFF.